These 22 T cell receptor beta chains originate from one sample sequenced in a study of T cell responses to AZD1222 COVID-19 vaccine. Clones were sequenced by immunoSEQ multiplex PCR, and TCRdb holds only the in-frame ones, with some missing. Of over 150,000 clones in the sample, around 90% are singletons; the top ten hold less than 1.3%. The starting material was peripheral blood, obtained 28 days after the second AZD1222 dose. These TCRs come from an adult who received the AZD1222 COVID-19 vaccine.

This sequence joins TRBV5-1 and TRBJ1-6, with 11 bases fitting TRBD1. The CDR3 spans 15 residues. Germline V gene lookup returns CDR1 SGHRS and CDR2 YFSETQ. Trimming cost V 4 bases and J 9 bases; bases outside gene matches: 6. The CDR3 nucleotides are TGCGCCAGCAGCCAGGGACAGGGGGTCGCTTCACCCCTCCACTTT. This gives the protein CASSQGQGVASPLHF.

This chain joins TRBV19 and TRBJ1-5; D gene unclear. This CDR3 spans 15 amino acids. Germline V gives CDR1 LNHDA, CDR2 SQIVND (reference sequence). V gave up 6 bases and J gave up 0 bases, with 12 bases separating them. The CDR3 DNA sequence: TGTGCCAGTAGGCGTACAGATACTAGCAATCAGCCCCAGCATTTT. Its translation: CASRRTDTSNQPQHF.

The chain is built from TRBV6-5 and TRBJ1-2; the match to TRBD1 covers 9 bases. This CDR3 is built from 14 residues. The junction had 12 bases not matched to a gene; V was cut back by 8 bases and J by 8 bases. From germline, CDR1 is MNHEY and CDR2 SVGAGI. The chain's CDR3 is CASSNTGGAGGYTF. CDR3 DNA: TGTGCCAGCTCAAACACAGGGGGCGCGGGCGGCTACACCTTC.

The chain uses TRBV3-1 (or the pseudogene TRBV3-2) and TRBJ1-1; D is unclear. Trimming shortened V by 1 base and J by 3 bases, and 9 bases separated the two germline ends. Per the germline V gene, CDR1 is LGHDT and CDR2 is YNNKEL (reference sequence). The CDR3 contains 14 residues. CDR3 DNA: TGTGCCAGCAGCCAAGTTGGAAGTTACACTGAAGCTTTCTTT. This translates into CASSQVGSYTEAFF.

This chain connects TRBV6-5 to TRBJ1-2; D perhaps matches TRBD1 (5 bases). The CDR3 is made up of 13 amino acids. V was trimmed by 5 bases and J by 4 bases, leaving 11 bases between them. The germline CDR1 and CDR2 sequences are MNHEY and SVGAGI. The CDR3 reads CASSLDMIYGYTF. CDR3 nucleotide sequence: TGTGCCAGCAGTCTGGACATGATCTATGGCTACACCTTC.

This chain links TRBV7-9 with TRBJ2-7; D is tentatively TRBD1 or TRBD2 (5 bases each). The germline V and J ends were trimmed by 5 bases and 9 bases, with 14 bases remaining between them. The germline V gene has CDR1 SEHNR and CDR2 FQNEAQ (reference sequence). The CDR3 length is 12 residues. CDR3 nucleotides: TGTGCCAGCAGCCGACGTTGGGACCCGCAGTACTTC. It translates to CASSRRWDPQYF.

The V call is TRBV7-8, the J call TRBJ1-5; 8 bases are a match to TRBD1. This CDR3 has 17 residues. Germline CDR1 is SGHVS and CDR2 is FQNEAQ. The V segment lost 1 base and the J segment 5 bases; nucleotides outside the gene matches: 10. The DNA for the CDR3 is TGTGCCAGCAGCTTAGGGCGCTTTGGACAGGGTCATCAGCCCCAGCATTTT. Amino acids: CASSLGRFGQGHQPQHF.

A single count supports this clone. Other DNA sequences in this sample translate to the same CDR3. CDR3 sequence: CASSPQGPNEKLFF. Here the CDR3 DNA reads TGTGCCAGCTCACCACAGGGCCCCAATGAAAAACTGTTTTTT. The chain couples TRBV18 to TRBJ1-4, with unresolved D. V lost 1 base to trimming and J lost 5 bases, with 8 bases between them. The CDR3 loop spans 14 amino acids. Germline CDR1 reads KGHSH; CDR2 reads LQKENI.

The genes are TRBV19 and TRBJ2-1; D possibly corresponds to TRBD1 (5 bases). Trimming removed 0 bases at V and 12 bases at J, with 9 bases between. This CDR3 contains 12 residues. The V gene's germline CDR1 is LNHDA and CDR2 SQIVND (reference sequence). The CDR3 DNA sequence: TGTGCCAGTAGTATAGACAGGGCCTTGCAGTTCTTC. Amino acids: CASSIDRALQFF.

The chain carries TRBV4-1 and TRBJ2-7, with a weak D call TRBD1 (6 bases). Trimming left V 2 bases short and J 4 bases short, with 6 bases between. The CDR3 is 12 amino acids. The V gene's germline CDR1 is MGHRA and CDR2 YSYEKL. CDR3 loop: CASSQRGYEQYF. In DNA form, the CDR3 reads TGCGCCAGCAGCCAAAGGGGGTACGAGCAGTACTTC.

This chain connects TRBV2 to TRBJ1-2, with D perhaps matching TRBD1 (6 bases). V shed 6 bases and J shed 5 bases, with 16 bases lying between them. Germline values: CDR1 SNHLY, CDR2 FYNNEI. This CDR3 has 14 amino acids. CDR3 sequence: CASRTTGQRYGYTF. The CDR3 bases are TGTGCCAGCAGAACGACCGGACAGAGGTATGGCTACACCTTC.

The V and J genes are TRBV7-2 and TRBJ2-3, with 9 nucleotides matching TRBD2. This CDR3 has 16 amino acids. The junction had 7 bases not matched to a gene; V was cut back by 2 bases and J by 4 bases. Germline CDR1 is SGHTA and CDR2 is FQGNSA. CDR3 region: CASSLLVGGGADTQYF. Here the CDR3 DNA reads TGTGCCAGCAGCTTATTGGTTGGCGGGGGGGCAGATACGCAGTATTTT.

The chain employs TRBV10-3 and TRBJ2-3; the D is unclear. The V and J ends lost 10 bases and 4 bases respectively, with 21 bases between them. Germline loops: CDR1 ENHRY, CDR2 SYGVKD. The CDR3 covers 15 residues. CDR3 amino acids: CANLVLLSVPDTQYF. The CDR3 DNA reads TGTGCCAACCTCGTTTTGTTGAGCGTCCCAGATACGCAGTATTTT.

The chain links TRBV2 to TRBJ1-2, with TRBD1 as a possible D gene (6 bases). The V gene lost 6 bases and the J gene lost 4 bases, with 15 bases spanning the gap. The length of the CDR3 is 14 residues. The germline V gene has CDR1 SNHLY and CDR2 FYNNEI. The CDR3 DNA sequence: TGTGCCAGCAGGGGGTGGGACATCGCCTATGGCTACACCTTC. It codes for CASRGWDIAYGYTF.

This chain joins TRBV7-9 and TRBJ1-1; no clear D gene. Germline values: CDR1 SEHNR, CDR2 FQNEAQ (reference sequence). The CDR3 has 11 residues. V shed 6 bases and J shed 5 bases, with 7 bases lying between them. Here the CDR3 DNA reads TGTGCCAGCAGTCTGGGTACTGAAGCTTTCTTT. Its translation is CASSLGTEAFF.

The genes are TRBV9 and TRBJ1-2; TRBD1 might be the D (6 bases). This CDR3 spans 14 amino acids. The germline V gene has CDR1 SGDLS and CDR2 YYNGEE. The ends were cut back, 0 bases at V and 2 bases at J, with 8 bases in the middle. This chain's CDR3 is CASSVGDRNYGYTF. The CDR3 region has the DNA TGTGCCAGCAGCGTAGGAGACAGGAACTATGGCTACACCTTC.

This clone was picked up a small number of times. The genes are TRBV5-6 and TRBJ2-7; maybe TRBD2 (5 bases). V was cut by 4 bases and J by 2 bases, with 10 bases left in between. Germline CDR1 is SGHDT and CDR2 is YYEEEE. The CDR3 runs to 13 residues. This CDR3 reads CASSTTGTYEQYF. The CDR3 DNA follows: TGTGCCAGCAGCACGACGGGAACCTACGAGCAGTACTTC.

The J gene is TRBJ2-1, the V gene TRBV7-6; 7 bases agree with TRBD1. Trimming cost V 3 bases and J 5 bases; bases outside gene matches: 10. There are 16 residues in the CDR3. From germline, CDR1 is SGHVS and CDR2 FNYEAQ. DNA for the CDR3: TGTGCCAGCAGCTTGTCCCACAGGGGACGGAACAATGAGCAGTTCTTC. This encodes CASSLSHRGRNNEQFF.

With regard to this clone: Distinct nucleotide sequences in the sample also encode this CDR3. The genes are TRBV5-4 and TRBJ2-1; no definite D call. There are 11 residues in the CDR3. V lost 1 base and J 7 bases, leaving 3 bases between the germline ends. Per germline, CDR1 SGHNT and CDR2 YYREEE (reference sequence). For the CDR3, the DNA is TGTGCCAGCAGCTTGTCTAATGAGCAGTTCTTC. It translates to CASSLSNEQFF.

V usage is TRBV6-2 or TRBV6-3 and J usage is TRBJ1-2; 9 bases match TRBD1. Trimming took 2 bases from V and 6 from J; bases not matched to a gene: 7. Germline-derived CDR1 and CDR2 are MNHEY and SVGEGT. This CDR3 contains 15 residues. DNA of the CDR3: TGTGCCAGCAGTTACCAAGGGACAGGGATCAATGGCTACACCTTC. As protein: CASSYQGTGINGYTF.

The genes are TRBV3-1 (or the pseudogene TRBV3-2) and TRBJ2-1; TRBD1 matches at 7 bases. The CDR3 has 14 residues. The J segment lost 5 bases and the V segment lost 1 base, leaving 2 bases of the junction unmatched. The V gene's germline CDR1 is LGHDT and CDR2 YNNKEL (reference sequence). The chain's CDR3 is CASSQGGQNNEQFF. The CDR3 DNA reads TGTGCCAGCAGCCAAGGGGGACAGAACAATGAGCAGTTCTTC.

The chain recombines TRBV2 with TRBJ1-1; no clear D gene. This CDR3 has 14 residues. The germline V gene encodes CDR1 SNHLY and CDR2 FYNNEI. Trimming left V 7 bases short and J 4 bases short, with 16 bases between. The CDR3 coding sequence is TGTGCCAGCAACTCCATATCCCGTCGCACTGAAGCTTTCTTT. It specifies CASNSISRRTEAFF.